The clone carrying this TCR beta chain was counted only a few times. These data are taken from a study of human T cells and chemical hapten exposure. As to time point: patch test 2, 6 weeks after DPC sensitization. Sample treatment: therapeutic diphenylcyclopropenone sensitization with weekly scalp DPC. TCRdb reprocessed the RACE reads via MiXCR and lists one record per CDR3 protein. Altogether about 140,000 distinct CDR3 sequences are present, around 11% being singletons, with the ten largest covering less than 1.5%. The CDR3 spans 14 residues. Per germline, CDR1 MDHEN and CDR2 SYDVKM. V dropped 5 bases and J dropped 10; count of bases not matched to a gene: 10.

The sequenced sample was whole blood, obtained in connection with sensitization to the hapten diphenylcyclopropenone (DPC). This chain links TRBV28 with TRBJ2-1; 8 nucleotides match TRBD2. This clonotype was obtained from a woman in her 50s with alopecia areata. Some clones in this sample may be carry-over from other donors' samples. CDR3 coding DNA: TGTGCCAGCAGTACGGGGGGGCAAGTCAGCGAGCAGTTCTTC. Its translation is CASSTGGQVSEQFF.